Below, 14 T cell receptor beta chains from the same sample are listed, as sequenced in a study of T cells in Graves' hyperthyroidism and ophthalmopathy. Regions amplified from RNA transcripts were the TCR beta CDR3 regions. During a first-round RT-PCR of the TCR CDR3, the HTBI primer set was used. One entry per CDR3 protein results from TCRdb running MiXCR on the multiplex PCR reads. This sample has approximately 740,000 distinct CDR3 sequences; around 15% occur once, and the top ten carry roughly 10%. Sequencing was carried out using blood. Every receptor here comes from a woman aged 18-29 years with Graves' hyperthyroidism.

Many counts were recorded for this clonotype. The rearrangement joins TRBV24-1 to TRBJ2-5, with D unresolved. V was cut by 3 bases and J by 5 bases, with 6 bases left in between. Germline-derived CDR1 and CDR2 are KGHDR and SFDVKD. The CDR3 extends over 12 amino acids. The CDR3: CATSDQGETQYF. In DNA, the CDR3 is TGTGCCACCAGTGATCAAGGGGAGACCCAGTACTTC.

This clonotype was seen many times. The rearrangement joins TRBV20-1 to TRBJ2-3; a possible D gene is TRBD1 (7 bases). The ends were cut back, 5 bases at V and 6 bases at J, with 12 bases in the middle. Germline CDR1 DFQATT, CDR2 SNEGSKA (reference sequence). This CDR3 region has 12 residues. The CDR3 DNA is TGCAGTGCTGTAGCAGGGGGGGATACGCAGTATTTT. Its translation: CSAVAGGDTQYF.

In its sample, this clonotype was seen a few times. The CDR3 loop reads CATSRDKGIWNQPQHF. The CDR3 DNA is TGTGCCACCAGCAGAGATAAGGGTATTTGGAATCAGCCCCAGCATTTT. The rearrangement joins TRBV15 to TRBJ1-5; no clear D. CDR3 length: 16 amino acids. Germline CDR1 and CDR2: LNHNV and YYDKDF (reference sequence). Trimming removed 0 bases from V and 4 bases from J, with 13 bases in between.

This sequence joins TRBV7-2 and TRBJ2-1; D might be TRBD2 (6 bases). The CDR3 extends over 15 amino acids. Germline CDR1 and CDR2: SGHTA and FQGNSA. Between the trimmed V and J ends, which lost 1 base and 8 bases, there was a span of 15 bases. As DNA, the CDR3 is TGTGCCAGCAGCTTAGGGGGTGCGGGACGCGATGAGCAGTTCTTC. Translation: CASSLGGAGRDEQFF.

This clonotype occurred many times. The chain combines TRBV3-1 with TRBJ2-1; 13 nucleotides match TRBD2. This CDR3 has 16 residues. V dropped 4 bases and J dropped 8; count of bases not matched to a gene: 8. Germline CDR1 LGHDT, CDR2 YNNKEL (reference sequence). The CDR3 DNA follows: TGTGCCAGCAGCCCGGGGACTAGCGGGATAGGGGATGAGCAGTTCTTC. Protein product: CASSPGTSGIGDEQFF.

This clonotype was detected only a few times. V and J are TRBV6-6 and TRBJ2-7; D gene ambiguous. CDR3 size: 14 residues. The V end was cut by 2 bases, the J end by 5 bases, with 13 bases between. The V gene's germline CDR1 is MNHNY and CDR2 SVGAGI (reference sequence). CDR3 sequence: CASSYPRSSHEQYF. CDR3 DNA: TGTGCCAGCAGTTACCCGAGGAGCAGCCACGAGCAGTACTTC.

This clonotype was observed a handful of times. J is TRBJ2-1 and V is TRBV4-1; 12 positions match TRBD2. The CDR3 extends over 19 amino acids. Germline CDR1 and CDR2: MGHRA and YSYEKL. V lost 2 bases, J lost 1 base, and 9 bases stayed unmatched. The CDR3 sequence: CASSQSRLAGVRSYNEQFF. The CDR3 nucleotides are TGCGCCAGCAGCCAATCCCGACTAGCGGGAGTCAGGTCCTACAATGAGCAGTTCTTC.

This clonotype was picked up a small number of times. The V call is TRBV29-1, the J call TRBJ2-3, with 9 positions matching TRBD1. Trimming cost V 6 bases and J 3 bases; bases outside gene matches: 7. Germline V CDR1 and CDR2: SQVTM, ANQGSEA. The CDR3 totals 14 residues. CDR3 region: CSVPEDRGTDTQYF. CDR3 in DNA: TGCAGCGTCCCGGAGGACAGGGGAACAGATACGCAGTATTTT.

This clonotype was seen many times. V gene TRBV15 combines with J gene TRBJ2-3; 9 bases match TRBD2. The CDR3 totals 16 residues. Looked up from germline, CDR1 is LNHNV and CDR2 is YYDKDF (reference sequence). The V segment lost 4 bases and the J segment 2 bases; nucleotides outside the gene matches: 7. The CDR3 coding sequence is TGTGCCACCAGCATTGGTAGCGGGAGTAACACAGATACGCAGTATTTT. This encodes CATSIGSGSNTDTQYF.

The genes are TRBV12-3 or TRBV12-4 and TRBJ2-2; the D gene is possibly TRBD2 (5 bases). The CDR3 is made up of 14 amino acids. V lost 6 bases, J lost 7 bases, and 15 bases lay in between. For the CDR3, the DNA is TGTGCCAGCAGCTCTAGCCCCTGGAACGGGGAGCTGTTTTTT. Its protein product is CASSSSPWNGELFF.

This clonotype was observed many times. The chain joins TRBV5-1 to TRBJ2-5; TRBD2 is a possible D gene (6 bases). CDR3 size: 16 residues. The V gene's germline CDR1 is SGHRS and CDR2 YFSETQ. Trimming cost V 3 bases and J 2 bases, with 17 bases left between them. The CDR3 region is CASSSPALAPQETQYF. The CDR3 DNA follows: TGCGCCAGCAGCTCCCCGGCGCTAGCGCCTCAAGAGACCCAGTACTTC.

This clonotype was counted at least ten times. J is TRBJ1-1 and V is TRBV6-1; perhaps TRBD1 as D (6 bases). CDR1 is MNHNS and CDR2 is SASEGT in the germline V gene. V dropped 6 bases and J dropped 4 bases, with 15 bases sitting between them. The CDR3 consists of 14 residues. As DNA, the CDR3 is TGTGCCAGCAGCGATTCAGGGGCGGGCACTGAAGCTTTCTTT. This translates into CASSDSGAGTEAFF.

This clonotype came up a few times. V is TRBV5-1 and J is TRBJ2-5; a possible D gene is TRBD2 (5 bases). The V gene lost 2 bases and the J gene lost 7 bases, with 18 bases spanning the gap. The CDR3 covers 15 residues. CDR1 SGHRS and CDR2 YFSETQ come from the germline V gene. This CDR3 reads CASSFTRAVLGTQYF. The CDR3 DNA reads as TGCGCCAGCAGCTTCACTAGGGCGGTGTTGGGGACCCAGTACTTC. Drawing the rest from reference TRBV5-1 and TRBJ2-5, the complete variable domain is KAGVTQTPRYLIKTRGQQVTLSCSPISGHRSVSWYQQTPGQGLQFLFEYFSETQRNKGNFPGRFSGRQFSNSRSEMNVSTLELGDSALYLCASSFTRAVLGTQYFGPGTRLLVL.

This clonotype was seen repeatedly, ten times or more. This chain connects TRBV28 to TRBJ2-1; D may be TRBD1 (5 bases). Trimming removed 6 bases from V and 0 bases from J, with 12 bases in between. The CDR3 extends over 15 amino acids. Germline CDR1 and CDR2: MDHEN and SYDVKM. The DNA of the CDR3 is TGTGCCAGCAGCCCTAGACAGAGCTCCTACAATGAGCAGTTCTTC. This encodes CASSPRQSSYNEQFF.